Listed below are T cell receptor beta chains from one sample, sequenced in a study of cytomegalovirus exposure and HLA in healthy donors. Sequencing used immunoSEQ multiplex PCR; TCRdb keeps in-frame clones, though not all of them. This repertoire includes about 210,000 clones. The material sequenced was PBMCs. These receptors were taken from a woman aged 25 to 39 in good health and CMV-seropositive. Each CDR3 is given with its conserved first and last residue. The order of the fields is D gene, J gene, V gene, CDR3 DNA, CDR3 protein. The D gene is left open where the match is weak.

TRBD1,TRBJ2-5,TRBV13,TGTGCCAGCAGCTACCGGGACAGGGCAGAGACCCAGTACTTC,CASSYRDRAETQYF
.,TRBJ2-6,TRBV12-2,TGTGCAAGTCCCGTGGGACTAGCGGGAGGCCCCCCTGGGGCCAACGTCCTGACTTTC,CASPVGLAGGPPGANVLTF
TRBD1,TRBJ2-7,TRBV5-1,TGCGCCAGCAGTTCTAACCACTGGGACAGGGATGTCGACGAGCAGTACTTC,CASSSNHWDRDVDEQYF
.,TRBJ2-5,TRBV7-9,TGTGCCAGCAGCCCGACTCCCCCCGGGGTGGGAGAGACCCAGTACTTC,CASSPTPPGVGETQYF
.,TRBJ2-1,TRBV7-2,TGTGCCAGCAGCTTAGACAGGGACAATGAGCAGTTCTTC,CASSLDRDNEQFF
.,TRBJ2-7,TRBV6-5,TGTGCCAGCAGTTACTCGTCTTGGGGGCTCTACGAGCAGTACTTC,CASSYSSWGLYEQYF
.,TRBJ1-3,TRBV6-1,TGTGCCAGCGTCCTTGGAAACACCATATATTTT,CASVLGNTIYF
.,TRBJ1-2,TRBV14,TGTGCCAGCAGCCAAGTTCCAGGGGTTAGAGGTGGCTACACCTTC,CASSQVPGVRGGYTF
TRBD2,TRBJ2-7,TRBV29-1,TGCAGCGCTAGACTAGCGGGGGACTCCTACGAGCAGTACTTC,CSARLAGDSYEQYF
.,TRBJ1-6,TRBV6-6,TGTGCCAGCAGTTACTCAGGGGTAGAATCACCCCTCCACTTT,CASSYSGVESPLHF
TRBD2,TRBJ2-5,TRBV25-1,TGTGCCAGCACCATTAGCGGGAGTGGGACCCAGTACTTC,CASTISGSGTQYF
TRBD1,TRBJ2-3,TRBV27,TGTGCCAGCAGGTCCGAGACAGGGTGGCCAGATACGCAGTATTTT,CASRSETGWPDTQYF
.,TRBJ2-1,TRBV6-6,TGTGCCAGCAGTTCTATCTACAATGAGCAGTTCTTC,CASSSIYNEQFF
.,TRBJ1-1,TRBV7-2,TGTGCCAGCAGCTTATCTCCCGTGACTGAAGCTTTCTTT,CASSLSPVTEAFF
TRBD2,TRBJ2-7,TRBV5-1,TGCGCCAGCAGCCCGGGGGGCGGGAGGATAAGGAGCTCCTACGAGCAGTACTTC,CASSPGGGRIRSSYEQYF
.,TRBJ1-1,TRBV7-6,TGTGCCAGCAGCCCGACCTTCTGGGCGAACACTGAAGCTTTCTTT,CASSPTFWANTEAFF
.,TRBJ1-4,TRBV19,TGTGCCAGTAGTATAGACCCCCCGCTATATTATACAACTAATGAAAAACTGTTTTTT,CASSIDPPLYYTTNEKLFF
TRBD1,TRBJ2-3,TRBV5-1,TGCGCCAGCACCCCGACAGGGAACACAGATACGCAGTATTTT,CASTPTGNTDTQYF
TRBD2,TRBJ2-3,TRBV10-3,TGTGCCATCAGTGAGTTTGAGCGGGAGACGGGCACAGATACGCAGTATTTT,CAISEFERETGTDTQYF
TRBD2,TRBJ2-2,TRBV4-1,TGCGCCAGCAGCCAACCCGGGACTAGCGGGAGTTTTACCGGGGAGCTGTTTTTT,CASSQPGTSGSFTGELFF
TRBD2,TRBJ2-1,TRBV29-1,TGCAGCGTTGAAGATCCCCTAACGGGAGGGGATAATGAGCAGTTCTTC,CSVEDPLTGGDNEQFF
.,TRBJ1-5,TRBV12-5,TGTGCTAGTGGTTTGGTACCCGGGAATCAGCCCCAGCATTTT,CASGLVPGNQPQHF
.,TRBJ2-1,TRBV27,TGTGCCAGCAGTTGGACAGAAGACCTCAATGAGCAGTTCTTC,CASSWTEDLNEQFF
.,TRBJ2-3,TRBV12-5,TGTGCTAGTGGTTTGGGCGATTTTACGCAGTATTTT,CASGLGDFTQYF
.,TRBJ1-6,TRBV4-1,TGCGCCAGCAGCCAAGAGGGACATGATAATTCACCCCTCCACTTT,CASSQEGHDNSPLHF
TRBD1,TRBJ1-5,TRBV19,TGTGCCAGTAGTAGACAGGGGGCGAGTCAGCCCCAGCATTTT,CASSRQGASQPQHF
.,TRBJ1-1,TRBV2,TGTGCCAGCAGTATCCGTGAGGGAGTGATGAACACTGAAGCTTTCTTT,CASSIREGVMNTEAFF
.,TRBJ2-3,TRBV6-5,TGTGCCAGCAGTTACGACTGGGGCCGCACAGATACGCAGTATTTT,CASSYDWGRTDTQYF
.,TRBJ1-1,TRBV27,TGTGCCAGCAGCCGGGCTAAGGGGACTGAAGCTTTCTTT,CASSRAKGTEAFF
TRBD2,TRBJ2-7,TRBV4-1,TGCGCCAGCAGCCCTTCGACTAGCGGCCTCTACGAGCAGTACTTC,CASSPSTSGLYEQYF
TRBD2,TRBJ2-3,TRBV2,TGTGCCAGCAGGCGGGGGAATTATCGCACAGATACGCAGTATTTT,CASRRGNYRTDTQYF
.,TRBJ1-4,TRBV10-2,TGCGCCAGCAGTTCGGCCAGGCAGGGCTTGGCAACTAATGAAAAACTGTTTTTT,CASSSARQGLATNEKLFF
.,TRBJ1-3,TRBV27,TGTGCCAGCAGTTTAGGGGGGGCTGGAAACACCATATATTTT,CASSLGGAGNTIYF
.,TRBJ1-3,TRBV4-3,TGCGCCAGCAGCCAAGTAAAGAGCTCTGGAAACACCATATATTTT,CASSQVKSSGNTIYF
.,TRBJ1-2,TRBV29-1,TGCAGCGTTGAAGGCCAGGGGTCTGGCTACACCTTC,CSVEGQGSGYTF
TRBD2,TRBJ2-1,TRBV7-2,TGTGCCAGCAGCTTAGGTAGCGGGGGACGATACAATGAGCAGTTCTTC,CASSLGSGGRYNEQFF
.,TRBJ2-3,TRBV5-1,TGCGCCAGCAGCTACAGGGCCCGCACAGATACGCAGTATTTT,CASSYRARTDTQYF
TRBD2,TRBJ2-1,TRBV2,TGTGCCAGGAGTGTTTTAGCGGGAGCCCACTCGGGGCAGTTCTTC,CARSVLAGAHSGQFF
TRBD1,TRBJ1-5,TRBV6-4,TGTGCCAGCTTACAGGGGAGGAGCAATCAGCCCCAGCATTTT,CASLQGRSNQPQHF
.,TRBJ1-2,TRBV7-9,TGTGCCAGCAGCTTCGCGACCGGAGCCCCCTTTGGCTACACCTTC,CASSFATGAPFGYTF
.,TRBJ2-1,TRBV7-9,TGTGCCAGCAGCTTACCCGATGAGCAGTTCTTC,CASSLPDEQFF
.,TRBJ2-7,TRBV7-9,TGTGCCAGCAGCTTTTTCGCGGGCCACGAGCAGTACTTC,CASSFFAGHEQYF
TRBD2,TRBJ2-2,TRBV6-5,TGTGCCAGCAGTTACCGACTAGCGGGGGGCCACGGGGAGCTGTTTTTT,CASSYRLAGGHGELFF
.,TRBJ1-3,TRBV9,TGTGCCAGCAGCGTATTACCCGGGACATCAGGAAACACCATATATTTT,CASSVLPGTSGNTIYF
TRBD2,TRBJ2-2,TRBV2,TGTGCCAGCAGTGACGGGGGGGCGAACACCGGGGAGCTGTTTTTT,CASSDGGANTGELFF
TRBD1,TRBJ1-3,TRBV28,TGTGCCAGCACCCAGGACAGGGTTGATGGAAACACCATATATTTT,CASTQDRVDGNTIYF
.,TRBJ1-2,TRBV5-6,TGTGCCAGCAGCCCCGGTGATAGCTATGGCTACACCTTC,CASSPGDSYGYTF
.,TRBJ2-2,TRBV9,TGTGCCAGCAGCGTAGTCCCAACGAACACCGGGGAGCTGTTTTTT,CASSVVPTNTGELFF
TRBD2,TRBJ2-1,TRBV19,TGTGCCAGTAGTGGGGCTAGCGGGGGCTCCTACAATGAGCAGTTCTTC,CASSGASGGSYNEQFF
TRBD1,TRBJ1-1,TRBV11-2,TGTGCCAGCAGCAGCAACAGGGGGAGGTCAAACACTGAAGCTTTCTTT,CASSSNRGRSNTEAFF
TRBD1,TRBJ1-1,TRBV28,TGTGCCAGCAGTCCCTTGACAGGGGGCAGGACTGAAGCTTTCTTT,CASSPLTGGRTEAFF
TRBD1,TRBJ1-1,TRBV18,TGTGCCAGCTCACCCGGGACAGGCGACATGAACACTGAAGCTTTCTTT,CASSPGTGDMNTEAFF
TRBD1,TRBJ2-3,TRBV19,TGTGCCAGTAGTCGGGACGGACAGGGGGCATTTCTCGGCACAGATACGCAGTATTTT,CASSRDGQGAFLGTDTQYF
TRBD2,TRBJ2-7,TRBV27,TGTGCCAGCTCTGGACTAGCTGCCGAGCAGTACTTC,CASSGLAAEQYF